This paragraph covers one T cell receptor (beta chain) sequence. This entry comes from a study of cytomegalovirus exposure and HLA in healthy donors. The PCR was carried out with 60 Vbeta primers and 13 Jbeta primers. The repertoire was sequenced with immunoSEQ multiplex PCR; TCRdb's copy has only in-frame clones and lacks some. In the table there are 150,000 to 200,000 clones, roughly 80% of which are singletons. Trimming removed 0 bases at V and 3 bases at J, with 6 bases between. The germline CDR1 and CDR2 sequences are SGDLS and YYNGEE. This CDR3 has 14 amino acids. V is TRBV9 and J is TRBJ2-2; no definite D call. Sequencing was performed on PBMCs. The sequence was obtained from a male donor in good health and CMV-seronegative. The CDR3 sequence is CASSVVPDTGELFF. CDR3 coding DNA: TGTGCCAGCAGCGTAGTTCCCGACACCGGGGAGCTGTTTTTT.